A single sample is the source of the 5 T cell receptor beta chains below, sequenced in a study of cytomegalovirus exposure and HLA in healthy donors. The repertoire was sequenced with immunoSEQ multiplex PCR; TCRdb's copy has only in-frame clones and lacks some. The table has 150,000 to 200,000 clones, approximately 86% seen once. Sample: PBMCs. The receptors stem from a young man in good health and CMV-seropositive.

V is TRBV10-3 and J is TRBJ2-7, with 11 bases identical to TRBD1. Losses at the gene ends were 6 bases for V and 2 bases for J; bases not matched to a gene: 6. Germline CDR1 ENHRY, CDR2 SYGVKD. The CDR3 sequence is 15 residues long. Here the CDR3 DNA reads TGTGCCATCAGGGGAGGGACAGGGGGAACCTACGAGCAGTACTTC. Protein product: CAIRGGTGGTYEQYF.

The V call is TRBV28, the J call TRBJ1-1; D perhaps matches TRBD1 (6 bases). Germline V gene lookup returns CDR1 MDHEN and CDR2 SYDVKM. V was cut by 3 bases and J by 2 bases, with 13 bases left in between. This CDR3 comprises 15 residues. For the CDR3, the DNA is TGTGCCAGCAGTTTTTCCAGGGGCTATAACACTGAAGCTTTCTTT. Translating it yields CASSFSRGYNTEAFF. Filled out from reference TRBV28 and TRBJ1-1, the complete variable domain reads DVKVTQSSRYLVKRTGEKVFLECVQDMDHENMFWYRQDPGLGLRLIYFSYDVKMKEKGDIPEGYSVSREKKERFSLILESASTNQTSMYLCASSFSRGYNTEAFFGQGTRLTVV.

This clone showed up just a few times. This rearrangement joins TRBV6-6 to TRBJ1-2, with TRBD1 matching over 7 bases. CDR1 is MNHNY and CDR2 is SVGAGI in the germline V gene (reference sequence). J gave up 6 bases and V 2 bases, and 3 bases lay outside the gene matches. The CDR3 is 13 amino acids. DNA of the CDR3: TGTGCCAGCAGTTACGACAGGGAGCATGGCTACACCTTC. This encodes CASSYDREHGYTF.

J is TRBJ1-2 and V is TRBV11-2; D possibly corresponds to TRBD1 (5 bases). This CDR3 contains 12 residues. Germline values: CDR1 SGHAT, CDR2 FQNNGV. Trimming shortened V by 6 bases and J by 3 bases, and 8 bases separated the two germline ends. The CDR3 is CASRGGDYGYTF. The CDR3 DNA is TGTGCCAGCAGGGGGGGGGACTATGGCTACACCTTC.

The chain combines TRBV10-3 with TRBJ2-3; 11 nucleotides agree with TRBD2. Germline-derived CDR1 and CDR2 are ENHRY and SYGVKD. The CDR3 loop spans 16 amino acids. J lost 5 bases, V lost 0 bases, and 4 bases had no gene match. The CDR3 sequence: CAISESSGRAKDTQYF. CDR3 coding DNA: TGTGCCATCAGTGAGTCTAGCGGGAGGGCCAAAGATACGCAGTATTTT.